This TCR beta chain was found in a study of tumor-infiltrating lymphocytes in localized non-small cell lung cancer. Study at large: Several tumor histologies, both smoking statuses, and some post-neoadjuvant chemotherapy samples were included. General study results and limits: T-cell fraction did not differ between immunotypes IM1 and IM2.

Produced via immunoSEQ multiplex PCR; TCRdb's table is partial and in-frame only. The repertoire holds about 13,000 clones, approximately 85% seen once, with about an eighth in the top ten. This clone was seen a handful of times. Its target is not known. The TCR was taken from a human donor with non-small cell lung cancer. Sequenced sample: lung tumor tissue.

The CDR3 here is CAASTNSYEQYF. In DNA, the CDR3 is TGTGCCGCCTCCACGAACTCCTACGAGCAGTACTTC. The chain joins TRBV10-3 to TRBJ2-7, with unresolved D. The V gene's germline CDR1 is ENHRY and CDR2 SYGVKD. Trimming removed 11 bases at V and 0 bases at J, with 11 bases between. This CDR3 has 12 residues.